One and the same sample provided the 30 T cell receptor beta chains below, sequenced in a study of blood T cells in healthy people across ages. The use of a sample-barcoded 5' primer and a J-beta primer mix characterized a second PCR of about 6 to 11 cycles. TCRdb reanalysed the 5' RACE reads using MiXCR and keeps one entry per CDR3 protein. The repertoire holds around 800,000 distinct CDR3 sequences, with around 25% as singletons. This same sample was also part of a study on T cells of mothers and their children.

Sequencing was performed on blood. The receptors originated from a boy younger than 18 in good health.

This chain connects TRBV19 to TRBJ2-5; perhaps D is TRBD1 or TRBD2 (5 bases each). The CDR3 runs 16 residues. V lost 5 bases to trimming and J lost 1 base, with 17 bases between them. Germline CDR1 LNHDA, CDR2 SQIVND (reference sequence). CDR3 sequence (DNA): TGTGCCAGTAGTGTCGGCTACGAGAGGGGCCAAGAGACCCAGTACTTC. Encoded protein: CASSVGYERGQETQYF.

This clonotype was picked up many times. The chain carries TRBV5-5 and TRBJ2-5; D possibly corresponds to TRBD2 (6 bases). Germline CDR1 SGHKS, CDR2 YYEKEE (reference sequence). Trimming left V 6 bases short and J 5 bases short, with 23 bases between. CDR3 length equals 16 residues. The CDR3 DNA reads TGTGCCAGCAAGGTGGGCGGGACCTCCGGAGGGGAGACCCAGTACTTC. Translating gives CASKVGGTSGGETQYF.

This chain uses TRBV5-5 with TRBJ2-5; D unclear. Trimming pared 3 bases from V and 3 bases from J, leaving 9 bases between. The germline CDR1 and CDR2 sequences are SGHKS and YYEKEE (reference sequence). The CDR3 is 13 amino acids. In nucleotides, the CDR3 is TGTGCCAGCAGCTCTAGTCCGGAAGAGACCCAGTACTTC. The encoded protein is CASSSSPEETQYF.

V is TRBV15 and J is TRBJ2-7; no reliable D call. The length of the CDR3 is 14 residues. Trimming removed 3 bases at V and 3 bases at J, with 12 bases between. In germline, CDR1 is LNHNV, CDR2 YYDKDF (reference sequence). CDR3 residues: CATSRPGHDYEQYF. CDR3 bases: TGTGCCACCAGCAGGCCGGGCCATGACTACGAGCAGTACTTC.

CDR3 coding DNA: TGCAGCGTGGGTAAGGTGAGGGGAGGATCCTACGAGCAGTACTTC. Protein: CSVGKVRGGSYEQYF. The V call is TRBV29-1, the J call TRBJ2-7; perhaps TRBD2 as D (6 bases). V shed 6 bases and J shed 1 base, with 19 bases lying between them. Germline V CDR1 and CDR2: SQVTM, ANQGSEA. This CDR3 has 15 amino acids.

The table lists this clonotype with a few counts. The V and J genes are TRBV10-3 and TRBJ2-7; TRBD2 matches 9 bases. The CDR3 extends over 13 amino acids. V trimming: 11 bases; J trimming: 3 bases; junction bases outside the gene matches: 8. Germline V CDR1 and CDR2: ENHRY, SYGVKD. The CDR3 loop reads CAAATSGLYEQYF. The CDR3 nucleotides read TGTGCCGCCGCGACTAGCGGACTCTACGAGCAGTACTTC.

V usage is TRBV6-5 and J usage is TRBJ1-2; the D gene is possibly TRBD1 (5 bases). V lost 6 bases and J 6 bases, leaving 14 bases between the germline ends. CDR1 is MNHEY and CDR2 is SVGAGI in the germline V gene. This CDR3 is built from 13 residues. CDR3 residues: CASRRDSGHGYTF. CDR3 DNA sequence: TGTGCCAGCAGGCGTGACAGTGGCCATGGCTACACCTTC.

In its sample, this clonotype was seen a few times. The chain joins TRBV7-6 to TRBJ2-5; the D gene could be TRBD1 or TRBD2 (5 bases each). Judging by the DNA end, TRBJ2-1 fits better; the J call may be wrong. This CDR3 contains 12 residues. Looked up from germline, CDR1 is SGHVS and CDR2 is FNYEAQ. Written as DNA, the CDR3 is TGTGCCAGCAGCCGGGACCCCAATGAGCAGTTCTTC. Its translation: CASSRDPNEQFF.

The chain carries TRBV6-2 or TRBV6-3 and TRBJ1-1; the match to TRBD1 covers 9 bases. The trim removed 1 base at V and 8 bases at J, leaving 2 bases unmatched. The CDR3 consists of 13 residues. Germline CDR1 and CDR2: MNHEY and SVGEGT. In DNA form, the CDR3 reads TGTGCCAGCAGTTACTGGGGACAGGGCGAAGCTTTCTTT. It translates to CASSYWGQGEAFF.

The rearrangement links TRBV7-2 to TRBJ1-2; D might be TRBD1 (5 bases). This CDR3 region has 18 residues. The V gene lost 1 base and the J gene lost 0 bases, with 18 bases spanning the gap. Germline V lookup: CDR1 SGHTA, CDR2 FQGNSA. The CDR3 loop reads CASSLDGMGTVPNYGYTF. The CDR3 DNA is TGTGCCAGCAGCTTAGACGGGATGGGGACGGTACCTAACTATGGCTACACCTTC.

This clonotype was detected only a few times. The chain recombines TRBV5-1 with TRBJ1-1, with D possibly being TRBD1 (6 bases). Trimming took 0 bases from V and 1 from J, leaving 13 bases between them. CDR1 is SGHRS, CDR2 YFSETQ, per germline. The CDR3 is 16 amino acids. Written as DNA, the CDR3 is TGCGCCAGCAGCTTGGACGGGGGGGGCTCGAACACTGAAGCTTTCTTT. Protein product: CASSLDGGGSNTEAFF.

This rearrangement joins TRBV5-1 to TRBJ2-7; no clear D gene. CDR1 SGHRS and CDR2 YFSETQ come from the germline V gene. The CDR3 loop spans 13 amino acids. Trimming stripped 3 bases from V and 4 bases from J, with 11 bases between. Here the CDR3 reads CASSSFVTYEQYF. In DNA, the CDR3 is TGCGCCAGCAGCTCCTTCGTGACTTACGAGCAGTACTTC.

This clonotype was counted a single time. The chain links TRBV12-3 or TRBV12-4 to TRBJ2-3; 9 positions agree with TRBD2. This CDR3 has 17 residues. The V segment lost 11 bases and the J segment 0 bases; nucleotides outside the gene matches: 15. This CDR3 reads CAASRSSGDLSTDTQYF. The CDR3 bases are TGTGCCGCCTCCAGGTCTAGCGGGGACCTTAGCACAGATACGCAGTATTTT.

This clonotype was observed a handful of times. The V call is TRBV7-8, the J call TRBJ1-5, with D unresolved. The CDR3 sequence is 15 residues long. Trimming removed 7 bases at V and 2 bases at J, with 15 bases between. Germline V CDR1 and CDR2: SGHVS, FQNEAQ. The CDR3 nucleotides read TGTGCCAGCACCATGTTTGTGTCTGGCAATCAGCCCCAGCATTTT. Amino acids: CASTMFVSGNQPQHF.

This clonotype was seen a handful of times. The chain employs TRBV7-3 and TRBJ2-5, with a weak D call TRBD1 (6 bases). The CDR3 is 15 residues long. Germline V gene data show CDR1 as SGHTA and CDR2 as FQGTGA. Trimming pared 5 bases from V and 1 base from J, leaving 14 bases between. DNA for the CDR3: TGTGCCAGCAGCGTCCTAGGGGGATCCCAAGAGACCCAGTACTTC. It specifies CASSVLGGSQETQYF.

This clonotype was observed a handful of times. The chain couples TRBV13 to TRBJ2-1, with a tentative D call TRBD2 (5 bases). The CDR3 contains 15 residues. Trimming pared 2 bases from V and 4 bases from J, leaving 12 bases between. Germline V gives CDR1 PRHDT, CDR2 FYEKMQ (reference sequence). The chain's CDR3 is CASSLSNRGYNEQFF. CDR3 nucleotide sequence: TGTGCCAGCAGCTTAAGTAATCGAGGGTACAATGAGCAGTTCTTC.

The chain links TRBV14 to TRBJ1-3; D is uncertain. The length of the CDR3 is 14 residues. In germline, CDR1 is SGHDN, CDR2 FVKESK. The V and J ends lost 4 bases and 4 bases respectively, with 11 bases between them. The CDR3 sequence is CASSPGVGGNTIYF. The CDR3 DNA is TGTGCCAGCAGCCCCGGAGTTGGAGGAAACACCATATATTTT.

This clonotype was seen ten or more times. The CDR3 region is CASSLGHHMHSYNEQFF. CDR3 sequence (DNA): TGTGCCAGCAGCCTGGGACACCATATGCACTCCTACAATGAGCAGTTCTTC. This chain connects TRBV7-9 to TRBJ2-1; TRBD1 is a possible D gene (6 bases). V lost 5 bases, J lost 0 bases, and 17 bases lay in between. This CDR3 is built from 17 residues. Per germline, CDR1 SEHNR and CDR2 FQNEAQ (reference sequence).

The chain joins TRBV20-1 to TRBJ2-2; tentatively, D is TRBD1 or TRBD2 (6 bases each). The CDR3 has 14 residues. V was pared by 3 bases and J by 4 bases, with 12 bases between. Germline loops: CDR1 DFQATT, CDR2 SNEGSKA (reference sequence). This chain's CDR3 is CSASTGTFTGELFF. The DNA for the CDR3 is TGCAGTGCTAGTACAGGGACTTTCACCGGGGAGCTGTTTTTT.

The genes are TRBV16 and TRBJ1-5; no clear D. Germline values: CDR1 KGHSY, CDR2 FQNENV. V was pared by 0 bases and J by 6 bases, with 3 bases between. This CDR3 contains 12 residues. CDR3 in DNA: TGTGCCAGCAGCCAATCCATTCAGCCCCAGCATTTT. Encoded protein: CASSQSIQPQHF.

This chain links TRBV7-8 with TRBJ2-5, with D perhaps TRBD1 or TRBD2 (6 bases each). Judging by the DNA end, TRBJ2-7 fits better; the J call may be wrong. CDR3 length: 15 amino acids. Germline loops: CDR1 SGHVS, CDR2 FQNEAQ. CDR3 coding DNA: TGTGCCAGCAGCCCCGTGTGGGGGGCGACCTACGAGCAGTACTTC. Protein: CASSPVWGATYEQYF.

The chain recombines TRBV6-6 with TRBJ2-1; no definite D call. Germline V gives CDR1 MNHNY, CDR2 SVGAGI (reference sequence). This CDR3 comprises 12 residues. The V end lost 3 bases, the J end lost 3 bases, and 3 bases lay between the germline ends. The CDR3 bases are TGTGCCAGCAGTTATGTCTACAATGAGCAGTTCTTC. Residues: CASSYVYNEQFF.

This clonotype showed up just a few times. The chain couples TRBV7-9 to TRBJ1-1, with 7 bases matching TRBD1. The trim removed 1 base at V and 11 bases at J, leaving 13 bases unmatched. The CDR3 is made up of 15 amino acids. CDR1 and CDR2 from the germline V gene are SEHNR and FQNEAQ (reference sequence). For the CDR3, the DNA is TGTGCCAGCAGCTTAGGTCAGGGGGTCCTAACTCGGGCTTTCTTT. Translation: CASSLGQGVLTRAFF.

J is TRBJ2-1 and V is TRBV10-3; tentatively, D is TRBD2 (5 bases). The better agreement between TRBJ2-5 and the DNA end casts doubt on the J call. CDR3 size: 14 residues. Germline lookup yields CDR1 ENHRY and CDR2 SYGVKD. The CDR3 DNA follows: TGTGCCATCAGTGACCTAGTGCCGGGGGAGACCCAGTACTTC. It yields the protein CAISDLVPGETQYF.

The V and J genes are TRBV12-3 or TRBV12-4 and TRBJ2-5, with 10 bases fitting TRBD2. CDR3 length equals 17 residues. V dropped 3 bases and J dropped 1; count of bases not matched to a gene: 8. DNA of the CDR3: TGTGCCAGCAGTTTCCGCTCCCTAGCGGGGGCCCAAGAGACCCAGTACTTC. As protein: CASSFRSLAGAQETQYF.

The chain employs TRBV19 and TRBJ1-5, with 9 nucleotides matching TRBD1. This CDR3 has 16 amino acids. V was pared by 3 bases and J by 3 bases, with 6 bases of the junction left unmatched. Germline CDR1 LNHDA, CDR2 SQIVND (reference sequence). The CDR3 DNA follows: TGTGCCAGTAGTATTAGAGGGACAGGGTTCAATCAGCCCCAGCATTTT. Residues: CASSIRGTGFNQPQHF.

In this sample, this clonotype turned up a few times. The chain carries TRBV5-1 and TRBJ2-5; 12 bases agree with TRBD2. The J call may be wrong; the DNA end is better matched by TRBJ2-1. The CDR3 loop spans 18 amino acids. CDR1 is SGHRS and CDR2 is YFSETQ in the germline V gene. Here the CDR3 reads CASSLGLAGGAKYNEQFF. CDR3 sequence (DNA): TGCGCCAGCAGCTTGGGCCTAGCGGGGGGGGCCAAATACAATGAGCAGTTCTTC.

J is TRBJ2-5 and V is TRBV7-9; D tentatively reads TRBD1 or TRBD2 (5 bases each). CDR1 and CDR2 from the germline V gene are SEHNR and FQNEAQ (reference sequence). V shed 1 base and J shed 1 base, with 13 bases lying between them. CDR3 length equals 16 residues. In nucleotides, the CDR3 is TGTGCCAGCAGCTTAGAAGAGGGGCCGACCCAAGAGACCCAGTACTTC. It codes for CASSLEEGPTQETQYF.

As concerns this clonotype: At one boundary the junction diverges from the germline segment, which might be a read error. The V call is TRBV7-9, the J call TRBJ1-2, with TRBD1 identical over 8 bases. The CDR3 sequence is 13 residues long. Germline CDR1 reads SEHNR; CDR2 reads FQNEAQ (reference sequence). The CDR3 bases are TGTGCCAGCACCTTAACAGGGGGCTATGGCTACACCTTC. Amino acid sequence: CASTLTGGYGYTF.

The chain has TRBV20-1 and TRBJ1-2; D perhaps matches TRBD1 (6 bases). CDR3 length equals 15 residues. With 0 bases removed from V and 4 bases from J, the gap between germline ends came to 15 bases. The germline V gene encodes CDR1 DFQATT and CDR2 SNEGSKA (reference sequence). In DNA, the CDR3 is TGCAGTGCTAGAGATCATTGGGGGCTGGGCTATGGCTACACCTTC. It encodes CSARDHWGLGYGYTF.